The T cell receptor beta chain under discussion was sequenced for a study of CD4 T cells in relation to SARS-CoV-2 and coronaviruses. Study-level information: After roughly ten days of antigen culture, PBMC TCR beta CDR3s were sequenced.

CD4+ T cells from unexposed donors were obtained before the COVID-19 pandemic (2011-2018). Isolation of CD4+ T cells took place after roughly nine days in culture. As to this clone: Its antigen is as yet unknown.

Study-wide points: The cross-reactivity analysis covered only spike protein, not other viral proteins.

Some clones are missing from TCRdb's copy, which holds only in-frame ones; the method was immunoSEQ multiplex PCR. In the table there are 20,000 or so clones, around 75% of which are singletons. This CDR3 contains 16 residues. Deletions cut 1 base from V and 1 base from J, with 10 bases between. Germline V lookup: CDR1 SGHNT, CDR2 YENEEA. Sequencing was carried out using CD4+ T cells from PBMCs, cultured in vitro. This chain joins TRBV11-3 and TRBJ2-2; no definite D call. The TCR comes from a human donor in good health. The CDR3 region has the DNA TGTGCCAGCAGCTTAGTGGGGATTAAGAACACCGGGGAGCTGTTTTTT. Protein sequence: CASSLVGIKNTGELFF.